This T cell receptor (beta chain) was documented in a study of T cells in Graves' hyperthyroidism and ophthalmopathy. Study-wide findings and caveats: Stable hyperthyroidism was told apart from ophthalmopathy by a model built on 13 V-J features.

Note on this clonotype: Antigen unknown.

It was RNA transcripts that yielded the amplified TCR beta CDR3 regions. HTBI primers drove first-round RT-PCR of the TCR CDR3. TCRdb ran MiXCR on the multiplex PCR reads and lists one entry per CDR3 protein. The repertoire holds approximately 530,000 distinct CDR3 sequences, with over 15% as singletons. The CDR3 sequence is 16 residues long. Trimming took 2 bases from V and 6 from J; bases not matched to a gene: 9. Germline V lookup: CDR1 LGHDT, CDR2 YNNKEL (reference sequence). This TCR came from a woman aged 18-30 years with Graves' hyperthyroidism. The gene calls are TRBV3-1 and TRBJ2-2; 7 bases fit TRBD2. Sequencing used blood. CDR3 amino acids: CASSQNSGLVSGELFF. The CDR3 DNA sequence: TGTGCCAGCAGCCAAAACTCAGGACTAGTCTCCGGGGAGCTGTTTTTT. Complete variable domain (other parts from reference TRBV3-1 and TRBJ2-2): DTAVSQTPKYLVTQMGNDKSIKCEQNLGHDTMYWYKQDSKKFLKIMFSYNNKELIINETVPNRFSPKSPDKAHLNLHINSLELGDSAVYFCASSQNSGLVSGELFFGEGSRLTVL.